Reported below is one TCR beta chain. These data belong to a study of blood T cell repertoires in COVID-19. At the level of the study: Donors in the United States, Italy and Spain gave samples during acute or convalescent COVID-19. In each case, the material was cDNA or gDNA derived from T cells, B-cell-depleted T cells, or PBMCs.

The J segment lost 0 bases and the V segment lost 5 bases, leaving 8 bases of the junction unmatched. This CDR3 is 17 amino acids long. In germline, CDR1 is PRHDT, CDR2 FYEKMQ (reference sequence). Original analysis: Quantification of nucleated cells was approximated via reference gene primer amplification. TCRdb's copy holds only in-frame clones and misses some; the assay was immunoSEQ multiplex PCR. That table supplies the V and J calls and clone size; D and trimming were determined from the DNA. The top ten clones hold around 13% of a sample with about 82,000 clones, approximately 80% of them seen once.

The chain joins TRBV13 to TRBJ2-2; the match to TRBD2 covers 8 bases. This clonotype originated in a woman aged 40-49 years with active or convalescent COVID-19. The sequenced material came from peripheral blood. The CDR3 DNA reads as TGTGCCAGCAGCCCCACCTCTAGCGGGCCGAACACCGGGGAGCTGTTTTTT. As protein: CASSPTSSGPNTGELFF.